The TCR beta chain described here comes from a study of high-grade serous ovarian cancer treatment subgroups. Study-wide context: On average, roughly 14,000 reads and roughly 7,000 unique TCR beta rearrangements were obtained per sample.

Tumor tissue was taken before any definitive surgery or chemotherapy was given. Germline V lookup: CDR1 SEHNR, CDR2 FQNEAQ (reference sequence). The ends lost 1 base at V and 8 bases at J; junction bases unmatched: 3. The CDR3 consists of 14 residues. Some clones are missing from TCRdb's copy, which holds only in-frame ones; the method was immunoSEQ multiplex PCR. The sample yields about 1,200 clones, more than 70% seen once. The TCR was taken from a human donor with high-grade serous ovarian cancer. V and J are TRBV7-9 and TRBJ2-1, with 9 positions matching TRBD2. Source material: tumor tissue. The CDR3 nucleotides are TGTGCCAGCAGCTTAGTAGCGGGAGCCCATGAGCAGTTCTTC. It translates to CASSLVAGAHEQFF.